A single TCR beta chain is shown here with its context. The sample comes from a study of blood T cell repertoires in COVID-19. About the study: Samples of COVID-19 (acute and convalescent) were obtained from the United States, Italy and Spain.

The CDR3 contains 12 residues. Trimming removed 3 bases at V and 4 bases at J, with 7 bases between. Germline lookup yields CDR1 DFQATT and CDR2 SNEGSKA (reference sequence). Original handling: Estimation of nucleated cell counts relied on the amplification of reference gene primers. Method: immunoSEQ multiplex PCR; TCRdb's copy keeps in-frame clones and lacks some. D and trimming were read from the DNA, whereas the V and J calls and clone size are those reported in that table. The sample has roughly 400,000 clones; around 90% are singletons. Everyone who took part was 18 to 89 years old, and they came from about two dozen US areas. Participant-reported clinical history was the basis for cohort assignment.

V and J are TRBV20-1 and TRBJ2-1; the D is unclear. Source material: PBMCs or T cells enriched from blood (not recorded which). This receptor was identified in a woman between 40 and 50 years old with acute COVID-19. CDR3: CSASSLYNEQFF. The CDR3 DNA follows: TGCAGTGCTAGTTCCCTTTACAATGAGCAGTTCTTC.